Below are 17 T cell receptor beta chains sequenced from a single sample in a study of cytomegalovirus exposure and HLA in healthy donors. Here immunoSEQ multiplex PCR was the method, and the copy in TCRdb shows in-frame clones only, minus some. Of some 260,000 clones in the sample, about 88% were seen once. The sequenced sample consisted of PBMCs. The receptors here all came from a man aged 18 to 30 in good health and CMV-seropositive.

This clone was detected only a few times. V gene TRBV7-2 combines with J gene TRBJ1-1, with a tentative D call TRBD1 (5 bases). CDR3 length: 17 amino acids. V dropped 5 bases and J dropped 4 bases, with 23 bases sitting between them. The germline gives CDR1 SGHTA, CDR2 FQGNSA. Here the CDR3 DNA reads TGTGCCAGCAGCCTTGGGGTGGGGGGTAACGGGTCCACTGAAGCTTTCTTT. Amino acids: CASSLGVGGNGSTEAFF.

The chain recombines TRBV27 with TRBJ1-5; perhaps TRBD1 as D (5 bases). The CDR3 covers 17 residues. Per germline, CDR1 MNHEY and CDR2 SMNVEV (reference sequence). Trimming shortened V by 1 base and J by 0 bases, and 13 bases separated the two germline ends. The CDR3 coding sequence is TGTGCCAGCAGTTTATATGGGGACGGAAATAGCAATCAGCCCCAGCATTTT. This translates into CASSLYGDGNSNQPQHF.

This clone came up once. This chain uses TRBV6-5 with TRBJ2-5; no clear D. The CDR3 has 14 residues. Germline assignment: CDR1 MNHEY and CDR2 SVGAGI. V was clipped by 0 bases and J by 0 bases, with 5 bases between them. The CDR3 spells CASSYSWDQETQYF. The DNA for the CDR3 is TGTGCCAGCAGTTACTCGTGGGACCAAGAGACCCAGTACTTC.

V and J are TRBV28 and TRBJ2-3; 11 bases line up with TRBD2. V gave up 6 bases and J gave up 3 bases; unmatched junction bases: 5. Germline V gene lookup returns CDR1 MDHEN and CDR2 SYDVKM. The CDR3 sequence is 15 residues long. CDR3 sequence: CASSQLAGETDTQYF. The CDR3 DNA reads as TGTGCCAGCAGCCAACTAGCGGGAGAAACAGATACGCAGTATTTT. Full variable domain (missing parts from reference TRBV28 and TRBJ2-3): DVKVTQSSRYLVKRTGEKVFLECVQDMDHENMFWYRQDPGLGLRLIYFSYDVKMKEKGDIPEGYSVSREKKERFSLILESASTNQTSMYLCASSQLAGETDTQYFGPGTRLTVL.

The chain employs TRBV5-1 and TRBJ1-4; D uncertain. The CDR3 is made up of 15 amino acids. The germline V gene encodes CDR1 SGHRS and CDR2 YFSETQ. Trimming removed 4 bases at V and 7 bases at J, with 17 bases between. The CDR3 sequence is CASSLGRSRGEKLFF. CDR3 coding DNA: TGCGCCAGCAGCCTAGGACGGTCCCGGGGTGAAAAACTGTTTTTT.

The chain recombines TRBV6-6 with TRBJ1-2; 9 bases map to TRBD1. The CDR3 consists of 15 residues. Germline CDR1 is MNHNY and CDR2 is SVGAGI (reference sequence). V was pared by 7 bases and J by 8 bases, with 14 bases of the junction left unmatched. The CDR3 nucleotides read TGTGCCAGCACGGGGACAGGGCAAAACCCCCCGGGCTACACCTTC. Translation: CASTGTGQNPPGYTF.

The chain has TRBV29-1 and TRBJ2-1; a possible D gene is TRBD2 (5 bases). The length of the CDR3 is 12 residues. Germline-derived CDR1 and CDR2 are SQVTM and ANQGSEA. V was clipped by 7 bases and J by 8 bases, with 15 bases between them. CDR3 sequence: CSGIKSGYEQFF. In DNA form, the CDR3 reads TGCAGCGGGATAAAGAGCGGCTATGAGCAGTTCTTC.

The rearrangement joins TRBV4-3 to TRBJ2-6, with a weak D call TRBD2 (5 bases). Germline CDR1 and CDR2: LGHNA and YSLEER. The CDR3 runs 17 residues. Trimming stripped 4 bases from V and 0 bases from J, with 13 bases between. The CDR3 DNA sequence: TGCGCCAGCAGCCCGGAGGTGTTACACTCTGGGGCCAACGTCCTGACTTTC. The encoded protein is CASSPEVLHSGANVLTF.

The V call is TRBV9, the J call TRBJ1-1, with a tentative D call TRBD1 (5 bases). The germline CDR1 and CDR2 sequences are SGDLS and YYNGEE. Trimming pared 0 bases from V and 1 base from J, leaving 10 bases between. The CDR3 extends over 15 amino acids. CDR3 DNA: TGTGCCAGCAGCGTAGAACCCACAGGGAACACTGAAGCTTTCTTT. Protein: CASSVEPTGNTEAFF.

This chain links TRBV19 with TRBJ1-2; 7 bases are a match to TRBD1. The CDR3 has 13 residues. The V gene's germline CDR1 is LNHDA and CDR2 SQIVND (reference sequence). Germline trimming cut 3 bases from V and 6 bases from J; bases unmatched to any gene: 4. The CDR3 nucleotides read TGTGCCAGTAGTATTGAGGGGGCTAATGGCTACACCTTC. Translation: CASSIEGANGYTF.

The chain recombines TRBV7-9 with TRBJ1-2; 9 nucleotides match TRBD1. The CDR3 runs 15 residues. Germline V gene data show CDR1 as SEHNR and CDR2 as FQNEAQ (reference sequence). With V trimmed by 5 bases and J by 5 bases, 9 bases remained unmatched. The CDR3 region has the DNA TGTGCCAGCAGCCTTATTCCGGGACAGGGATATGGCTACACCTTC. It yields the protein CASSLIPGQGYGYTF.

The J gene is TRBJ2-3, the V gene TRBV4-1; TRBD2 matches at 8 bases. Looked up from germline, CDR1 is MGHRA and CDR2 is YSYEKL. The junction had 4 bases not matched to a gene; V was cut back by 2 bases and J by 0 bases. This CDR3 is 16 amino acids long. CDR3 sequence reads: CASSQKLAASTDTQYF. The CDR3 bases are TGCGCCAGCAGCCAAAAACTAGCGGCTAGCACAGATACGCAGTATTTT.

The chain links TRBV6-1 to TRBJ2-7; no reliable D call. The CDR3 length is 9 residues. The V gene's germline CDR1 is MNHNS and CDR2 SASEGT. V shed 8 bases and J shed 3 bases, with 2 bases lying between them. The CDR3 DNA reads TGTGCCAGCGGCTACGAGCAGTACTTC. This encodes CASGYEQYF.

The chain uses TRBV7-6 and TRBJ2-3; 7 bases agree with TRBD1. There are 14 residues in the CDR3. V trimming: 0 bases; J trimming: 4 bases; junction bases outside the gene matches: 1. Germline V gene data show CDR1 as SGHVS and CDR2 as FNYEAQ. This chain's CDR3 is CASSLAQGPDTQYF. The CDR3 coding sequence is TGTGCCAGCAGCTTAGCACAGGGGCCAGATACGCAGTATTTT.

This chain links TRBV5-1 with TRBJ2-1, with D perhaps matching TRBD2 (6 bases). This CDR3 region has 14 residues. V lost 4 bases and J lost 3, with 11 bases in between. CDR1 is SGHRS and CDR2 is YFSETQ in the germline V gene. In DNA form, the CDR3 reads TGCGCCAGCAGCGGAACGGGACTCTACAATGAGCAGTTCTTC. This sequence encodes CASSGTGLYNEQFF.

The chain combines TRBV30 with TRBJ2-5; D may match TRBD1 or TRBD2 (6 bases each). Germline V gene lookup returns CDR1 GTSNPN and CDR2 SVGIG (reference sequence). Trimming removed 3 bases at V and 4 bases at J, with 12 bases between. This CDR3 has 13 residues. The CDR3 protein is CAWSLGGTETQYF. The CDR3 DNA reads TGTGCCTGGAGCCTCGGGGGCACAGAGACCCAGTACTTC.

This CDR3 is CAWAGLNTEAFF. In nucleotides, the CDR3 is TGTGCCTGGGCAGGCTTGAACACTGAAGCTTTCTTT. J is TRBJ1-1 and V is TRBV30; D is unclear. The CDR3 runs 12 residues. Germline values: CDR1 GTSNPN, CDR2 SVGIG (reference sequence). Trimming stripped 5 bases from V and 0 bases from J, with 7 bases between.